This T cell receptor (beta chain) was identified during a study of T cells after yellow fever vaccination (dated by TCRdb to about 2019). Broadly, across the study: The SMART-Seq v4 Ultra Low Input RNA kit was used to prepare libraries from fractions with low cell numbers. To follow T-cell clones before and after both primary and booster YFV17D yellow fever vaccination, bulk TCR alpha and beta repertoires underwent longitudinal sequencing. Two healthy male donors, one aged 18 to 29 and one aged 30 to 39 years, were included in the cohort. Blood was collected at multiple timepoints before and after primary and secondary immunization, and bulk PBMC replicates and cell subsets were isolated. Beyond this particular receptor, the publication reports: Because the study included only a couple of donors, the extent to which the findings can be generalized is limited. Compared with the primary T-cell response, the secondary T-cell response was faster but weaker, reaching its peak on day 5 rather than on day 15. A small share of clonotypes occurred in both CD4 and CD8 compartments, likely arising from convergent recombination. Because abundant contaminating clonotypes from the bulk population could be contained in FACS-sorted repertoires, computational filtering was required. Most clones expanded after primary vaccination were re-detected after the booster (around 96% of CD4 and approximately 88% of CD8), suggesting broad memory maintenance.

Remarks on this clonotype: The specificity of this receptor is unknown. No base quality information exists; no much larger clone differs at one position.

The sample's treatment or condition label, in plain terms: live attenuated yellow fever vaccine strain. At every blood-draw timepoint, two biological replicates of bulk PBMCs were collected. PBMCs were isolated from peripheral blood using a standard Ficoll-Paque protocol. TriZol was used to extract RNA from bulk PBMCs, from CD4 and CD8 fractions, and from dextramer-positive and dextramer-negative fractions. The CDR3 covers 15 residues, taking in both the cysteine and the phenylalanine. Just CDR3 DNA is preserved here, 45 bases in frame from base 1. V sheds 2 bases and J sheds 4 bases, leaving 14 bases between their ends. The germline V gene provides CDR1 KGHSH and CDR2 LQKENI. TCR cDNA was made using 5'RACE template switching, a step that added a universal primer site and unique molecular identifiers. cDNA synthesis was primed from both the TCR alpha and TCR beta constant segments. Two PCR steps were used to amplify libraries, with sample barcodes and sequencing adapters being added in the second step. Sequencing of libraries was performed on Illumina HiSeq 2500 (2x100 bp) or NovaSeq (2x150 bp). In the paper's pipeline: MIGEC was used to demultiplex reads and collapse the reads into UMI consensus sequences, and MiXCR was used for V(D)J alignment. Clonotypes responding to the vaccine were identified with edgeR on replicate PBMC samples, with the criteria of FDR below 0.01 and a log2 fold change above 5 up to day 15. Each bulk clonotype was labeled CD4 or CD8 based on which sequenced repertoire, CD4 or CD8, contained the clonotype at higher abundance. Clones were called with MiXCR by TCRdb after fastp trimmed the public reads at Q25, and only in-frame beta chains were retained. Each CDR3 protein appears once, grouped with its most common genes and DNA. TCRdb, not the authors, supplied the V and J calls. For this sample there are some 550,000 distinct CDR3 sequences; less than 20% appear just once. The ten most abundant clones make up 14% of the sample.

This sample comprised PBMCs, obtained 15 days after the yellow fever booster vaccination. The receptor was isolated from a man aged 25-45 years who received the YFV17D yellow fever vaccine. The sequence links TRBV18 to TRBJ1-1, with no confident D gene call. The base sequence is TGTGCCAGCTCACCAGGCACAGCCCCTAGCACTGAAGCTTTCTTT. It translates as CASSPGTAPSTEAFF. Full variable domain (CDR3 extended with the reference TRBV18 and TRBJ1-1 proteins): NAGVMQNPRHLVRRRGQEARLRCSPMKGHSHVYWYRQLPEEGLKFMVYLQKENIIDESGMPKERFSAEFPKEGPSILRIQQVVRGDSAAYFCASSPGTAPSTEAFFGQGTRLTVV.